The rows below give T cell receptor beta chains drawn from one sample of a study of T cell repertoires in ileal Crohn's disease. Repertoires were generated with immunoSEQ multiplex PCR, while TCRdb's copy carries only in-frame clones and drops some. This table holds around 2,900 clones, approximately 69% found once. Specimen: ileal tissue. Source of these receptors: an adult with Crohn's disease. CDR3s include the opening cysteine and the closing phenylalanine or tryptophan. D genes are given only for firm matches. Size is omitted from some rows. Given values are once, few, many or a class for expanded clones.

TRBV5-4	NA	once	TRBJ2-2	TGTGCCAGCAGCTTGGCACGGACAGAGAACACCGGGGAGCTGTTTTTT	CASSLARTENTGELFF
TRBV5-1	TRBD2	NA	TRBJ2-5	TGCGCCAGCAGCGGTTCCGCGGGGGGCAGGGAGACCCAGTACTTC	CASSGSAGGRETQYF
TRBV2	NA	NA	TRBJ2-7	TGTGCCAGCAGTGCAGGGGAGACTTACGAGCAGTACTTC	CASSAGETYEQYF
TRBV5-5	TRBD1	NA	TRBJ2-4	TGTGCCAGCAGCAGGGACAGAAGGGTGGACAAAAACATTCAGTACTTC	CASSRDRRVDKNIQYF
TRBV6-5	TRBD1	NA	TRBJ2-7	TGTGCCAGCAGTCTACAGGACAGGGGGCTCGAGCAGTACTTC	CASSLQDRGLEQYF
TRBV4-3	TRBD2	NA	TRBJ2-5	TGCGCCAGCAGCCAAGAAGGCGGGGGTCGGGAGACCCAGTACTTC	CASSQEGGGRETQYF
TRBV9	TRBD1	NA	TRBJ2-1	TGTGCCAGCAGCGTAGTTCCGACAGGGGAGGCCAATGAGCAGTTCTTC	CASSVVPTGEANEQFF
TRBV29-1	TRBD1	NA	TRBJ1-1	TGCAGCGGCACAGGGGGCTACACTGAAGCTTTCTTT	CSGTGGYTEAFF
TRBV7-9	NA	NA	TRBJ2-4	TGTGCCAGCAGCTTAGTTGCGACGGCAGGGGCCAAAAACATTCAGTACTTC	CASSLVATAGAKNIQYF
TRBV12-5	NA	NA	TRBJ2-5	TGTGCTAGTGCTCCTCCGGGGGTAACGGAGACCCAGTACTTC	CASAPPGVTETQYF
TRBV7-6	NA	NA	TRBJ1-6	TGTGCCAGCAGTACAAACAGGGTCAATTCACCCCTCCACTTT	CASSTNRVNSPLHF
TRBV6-1	TRBD1	few	TRBJ1-4	TGTGCCAGCAGTGAAGCGCACAGGGGGAATGAAAAACTGTTTTTT	CASSEAHRGNEKLFF
TRBV15	NA	NA	TRBJ2-7	TGTGCCACCAGCAGAGACGAAGGGGCTGGCTACGAGCAGTACTTC	CATSRDEGAGYEQYF
TRBV18	NA	NA	TRBJ2-2	TGTGCCAGCTCACTAGAAATCGGGGAGCTGTTTTTT	CASSLEIGELFF
TRBV27	TRBD1	NA	TRBJ2-7	TGTGCCAGCAGATCACAGGGGGCGTACGAGCAGTACTTC	CASRSQGAYEQYF
TRBV7-8	NA	once	TRBJ2-7	TGTGCCAGCAGCTTACTACAGGGGAGGAATTCCTACGAGCAGTACTTC	CASSLLQGRNSYEQYF